Below, 13 T cell receptor beta chains from the same sample are listed, as sequenced in a study of T-cell reconstitution after alpha-beta-depleted transplantation in children. During its preparation, the TCRbeta library received unique molecular identifiers. TCRdb re-analysed the PCR reads in MiXCR, keeping a single row per CDR3 protein. The sample contains under 250,000 distinct CDR3 sequences, 20% to 30% of which appear only once. The input for sequencing was PBMCs, mostly from graft donor cells, taken 360 days after TCRalphabeta/CD19-depleted stem cell transplant. The receptors derive from a female patient aged 2 to 10 who had a stem cell transplant for congenital amegakaryocytic thrombocytopenia, so the T cells may come from the graft donor.

The rearrangement links TRBV20-1 to TRBJ2-3; TRBD1 aligns across 10 bases. CDR1 and CDR2 (germline): DFQATT, SNEGSKA (reference sequence). The CDR3 consists of 14 residues. V shed 5 bases and J 3 bases; nucleotides not matched to a gene: 5. CDR3 DNA sequence: TGCAGTGCTTTGGACAGGGGGACAACAGATACGCAGTATTTT. Encoded protein: CSALDRGTTDTQYF.

This clonotype was counted at least ten times. The rearrangement joins TRBV4-2 to TRBJ1-2, with 8 bases aligning to TRBD1. V lost 0 bases and J lost 5; bases outside the gene matches: 11. CDR3 length: 17 residues. Germline V gene sequence: CDR1 LGHNA, CDR2 YNFKEQ. CDR3 coding DNA: TGTGCCAGCAGCCAAGAAATCACCCACAGGGGGTGGTATGGCTACACCTTC. Protein product: CASSQEITHRGWYGYTF.

V is TRBV5-1 and J is TRBJ2-2, with D uncertain. The V gene lost 4 bases and the J gene lost 7 bases, with 14 bases spanning the gap. The CDR3 contains 14 residues. CDR1 is SGHRS, CDR2 YFSETQ, per germline. CDR3: CASSPPTSGGELFF. The CDR3 coding sequence is TGCGCCAGCAGCCCCCCAACATCGGGCGGGGAGCTGTTTTTT. The entire variable domain, with the rest obtained from reference TRBV5-1 and TRBJ2-2, is as follows: KAGVTQTPRYLIKTRGQQVTLSCSPISGHRSVSWYQQTPGQGLQFLFEYFSETQRNKGNFPGRFSGRQFSNSRSEMNVSTLELGDSALYLCASSPPTSGGELFFGEGSRLTVL.

The chain uses TRBV5-1 and TRBJ2-7; no firm D call. This CDR3 has 15 amino acids. The V gene's germline CDR1 is SGHRS and CDR2 YFSETQ. Trimming cost V 3 bases and J 3 bases, with 16 bases left between them. Here the CDR3 reads CASSYTQPADYEQYF. The CDR3 DNA follows: TGCGCCAGCAGCTACACACAGCCAGCCGACTACGAGCAGTACTTC. Supplemented by reference TRBV5-1 and TRBJ2-7, the full variable domain reads KAGVTQTPRYLIKTRGQQVTLSCSPISGHRSVSWYQQTPGQGLQFLFEYFSETQRNKGNFPGRFSGRQFSNSRSEMNVSTLELGDSALYLCASSYTQPADYEQYFGPGTRLTVT.

This clonotype has just a few counts. This chain uses TRBV12-3 or TRBV12-4 with TRBJ2-3, with TRBD1 matching over 7 bases. The CDR3 has 13 amino acids. After removal of 6 bases from V and 1 base from J, the junction contained 1 base not matched to a gene. The CDR3 loop reads CASSGTGTDTQYF. CDR3 nucleotide sequence: TGTGCCAGCAGCGGGACAGGCACAGATACGCAGTATTTT.

The rearrangement joins TRBV20-1 to TRBJ2-5, with 8 bases fitting TRBD1. This CDR3 comprises 13 residues. V lost 3 bases, J lost 3 bases, and 3 bases stayed unmatched. Germline loops: CDR1 DFQATT, CDR2 SNEGSKA (reference sequence). CDR3 DNA: TGCAGTGCTAGTGGGGGACAGGAAGAGACCCAGTACTTC. Amino acids: CSASGGQEETQYF.

This clonotype was counted a few times. The J gene is TRBJ1-5, the V gene TRBV12-3 or TRBV12-4; TRBD1 is a possible D gene (6 bases). The CDR3 sequence is 17 residues long. V dropped 2 bases and J dropped 0 bases, with 14 bases sitting between them. DNA for the CDR3: TGTGCCAGCAGTTTAATAGGCAGGGGCGGTAGCAATCAGCCCCAGCATTTT. Protein: CASSLIGRGGSNQPQHF.

This chain joins TRBV5-1 and TRBJ2-2, with D possibly matching TRBD2 (5 bases). V was cut by 0 bases and J by 7 bases, with 10 bases left in between. The CDR3 sequence is 14 residues long. Germline V lookup: CDR1 SGHRS, CDR2 YFSETQ. The CDR3 is CASSLGAGNGELFF. CDR3 bases: TGCGCCAGCAGCTTGGGTGCCGGGAACGGGGAGCTGTTTTTT. Using reference TRBV5-1 and TRBJ2-2 for the parts outside the CDR3, the full variable domain is KAGVTQTPRYLIKTRGQQVTLSCSPISGHRSVSWYQQTPGQGLQFLFEYFSETQRNKGNFPGRFSGRQFSNSRSEMNVSTLELGDSALYLCASSLGAGNGELFFGEGSRLTVL.

As to this clonotype: Since the CDR3 does not end with the conserved phenylalanine or tryptophan, this likely comes from a read error. J is TRBJ2-7 and V is TRBV20-1; the D is unclear. In germline, CDR1 is DFQATT, CDR2 SNEGSKA (reference sequence). V lost 0 bases and J 5 bases, leaving 8 bases between the germline ends. This CDR3 region has 12 residues. CDR3 in DNA: TGCAGTGCTAGAGACCTCTATCACGAGCAGTACTTG. This codes for CSARDLYHEQYL.

The rearrangement joins TRBV20-1 to TRBJ2-7, with 7 bases aligning to TRBD1. The V gene end was trimmed by 3 bases and the J gene end by 4 bases; junction bases not matched to a gene: 12. The CDR3 loop spans 15 amino acids. Germline CDR1 and CDR2: DFQATT and SNEGSKA (reference sequence). CDR3 amino acids: CSARAVGQTLYEQYF. Written as DNA, the CDR3 is TGCAGTGCTAGGGCGGTGGGACAGACATTGTACGAGCAGTACTTC.

The J gene is TRBJ1-1, the V gene TRBV20-1; tentative D call: TRBD1 (5 bases). Germline-derived CDR1 and CDR2 are DFQATT and SNEGSKA (reference sequence). Trimming took 0 bases from V and 6 from J, leaving 14 bases between them. The CDR3 has 14 residues. Here the CDR3 reads CSARDWGGGSEAFF. As DNA, the CDR3 is TGCAGTGCTAGAGATTGGGGGGGTGGCTCTGAAGCTTTCTTT.

The chain is built from TRBV24-1 and TRBJ2-1, with TRBD2 matching 10 bases. V lost 3 bases, J lost 5 bases, and 9 bases stayed unmatched. This CDR3 has 17 amino acids. Germline loops: CDR1 KGHDR, CDR2 SFDVKD. Here the CDR3 reads CATSDDTSGTYDNEQFF. CDR3 sequence (DNA): TGTGCCACCAGTGATGACACTAGCGGGACTTACGACAATGAGCAGTTCTTC.

The J gene is TRBJ2-1, the V gene TRBV20-1; 12 positions agree with TRBD2. Germline V gives CDR1 DFQATT, CDR2 SNEGSKA (reference sequence). The CDR3 totals 16 residues. V shed 6 bases, J shed 8 bases, and the junction held 14 bases outside the gene matches. CDR3: CSADSLAGGMGDEQFF. Here the CDR3 DNA reads TGCAGTGCAGATTCCCTAGCGGGAGGGATGGGCGATGAGCAGTTCTTC.